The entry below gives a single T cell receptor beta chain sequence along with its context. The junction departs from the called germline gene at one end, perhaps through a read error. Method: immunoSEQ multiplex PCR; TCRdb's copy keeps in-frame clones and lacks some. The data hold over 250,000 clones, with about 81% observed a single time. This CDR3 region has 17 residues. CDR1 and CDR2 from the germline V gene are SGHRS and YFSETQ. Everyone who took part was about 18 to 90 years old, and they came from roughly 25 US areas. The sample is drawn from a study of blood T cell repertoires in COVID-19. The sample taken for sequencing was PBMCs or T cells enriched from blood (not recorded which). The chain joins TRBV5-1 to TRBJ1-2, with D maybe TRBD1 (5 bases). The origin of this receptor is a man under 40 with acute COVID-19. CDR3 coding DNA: TGTGCCAGCAGCGCCACCGGGACTCCAAGGGCAGGCTATGGCTACACCTTC. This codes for CASSATGTPRAGYGYTF. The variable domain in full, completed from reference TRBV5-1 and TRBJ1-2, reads KAGVTQTPRYLIKTRGQQVTLSCSPISGHRSVSWYQQTPGQGLQFLFEYFSETQRNKGNFPGRFSGRQFSNSRSEMNVSTLELGDSALYLCASSATGTPRAGYGYTFGSGTRLTVV.